The entry below gives a single T cell receptor beta chain sequence along with its context. What antigen it recognizes has not been identified. Base qualities are not at hand, and no much larger clone is one base apart. This sample's time point label indicates: patch test 3, about 24 weeks after DPC sensitization. The label giving this sample's treatment or condition can be read as: therapeutic diphenylcyclopropenone sensitization with weekly scalp DPC. Blood at each patch-test visit was drawn before the patch test was applied. Eligible patients were aged 18 to 70, diagnosed with alopecia, deemed suitable for DPC therapy, and excluded if pregnant. Total RNA was extracted from unfractionated whole blood that had been collected in Tempus Blood RNA tubes. The library came from RACE. TCRdb lists the instrument as NextSeq 500. During library preparation, unique molecular identifiers were attached to individual cDNA molecules so that TCRs could be counted quantitatively and reproducibly. Each blood RNA sample was used to sequence both TCR alpha and TCR beta chains. Regarding the original processing steps: Samples had a median of roughly 91,000 TCRs, with a range from roughly 20,000 to 690,600. The Decombinator software suite was used to annotate the V, J and CDR3 of the TCR reads. For the PS versus PT1 abundance plots, all samples were subsampled to the same number of TCRs (28,000). TCRs were defined as expanded if absent before sensitization and observed at least eight times at the 2-week time point. The public reads were reanalyzed by TCRdb: fastp trimming at Q25, MiXCR alignment, in-frame beta chains only. Under each unique CDR3 protein, matching rows form one entry showing the most common genes and DNA. The V and J calls, along with clone size, are taken from TCRdb and not from the paper's own processing. This sample holds about 190,000 distinct CDR3 sequences; around a quarter were observed only once. The biggest ten clones account for approximately 2.3% of the sample.

This entry is derived from a study of human T cells and chemical hapten exposure (TCRdb year 2021). Background on the whole study: For sensitization, 2% DPC in acetone was applied to a 2 cm by 2 cm area of upper inner arm skin. The patient cohort, mostly female, included alopecia areata with under or over 50% scalp involvement, alopecia totalis and alopecia universalis. Blood samples were taken from patients before sensitization (week 0) and at 2, 6 and about 24 weeks after DPC sensitization. Under 30 alopecia patients gave blood for TCR sequencing at one to four time points (pre-sensitization, 2, 6 and 24 weeks). In alopecia patients, the study followed how the peripheral blood TCR repertoire changed in vivo over primary and secondary sensitization to diphenylcyclopropenone (DPC), a hapten. Patch testing was performed on the upper back with Finn chambers containing 0.01% DPC, and the patch tests were scored after 6 days according to International Contact Dermatitis Research Group standards. Throughout the approximately 25-week study period, patients were also given weekly therapeutic DPC doses on the scalp. Libraries were pooled for sequencing, and variation in per-sample TCR yields was attributed mainly to small differences in library volumes within the pool.

Deletion took 0 bases off V and 2 bases off J, with a span of 14 bases between the germline ends. The CDR3 holds 18 amino acids from the cysteine to the phenylalanine. Here the CDR3 DNA is all that survives: 54 bases in frame from base 1. The germline V gene gives CDR1 as LGHNA and CDR2 as YNFKEQ. Paper-wide results and their limitations: Expanded TCRs formed significantly more large CDR3 similarity clusters than pre-sensitization or healthy control sets, consistent with antigen-driven responses. Because every patient had alopecia, a presumed autoimmune disease, the patients' immune response might differ from that of healthy individuals. After repeated subsampling, changes were observed in the strength of the expansion versus patch-test correlation and in the threshold at which the correlation became significant. DPC sensitization did not change how many TCRs were above 1 in 1000 frequency, and no evidence was found of alterations in global repertoire structure. The number of PT1 expanded TCRs positively correlated with patch test score, significant at thresholds 8, 16 and 32 but not 4.

This receptor was identified in a woman between 40 and 50 years old with alopecia areata. Some clones in this sample may be carry-over from other donors' samples. The rearranged chain carries TRBV4-2 and TRBJ2-6; the best D guess is TRBD1, with 6 bases matching. The sequencing here drew on whole blood, taken in connection with sensitization to the hapten diphenylcyclopropenone (DPC). CDR3 region: CASSQDSMQGTGANVLTF. The DNA sequence is TGTGCCAGCAGCCAAGATTCAATGCAGGGGACTGGGGCCAACGTCCTGACTTTC.